A single sample is the source of the 27 T cell receptor beta chains below, sequenced in a study of human T cells and chemical hapten exposure (TCRdb year 2021). The library was produced with RACE. For sequencing, a NextSeq 500 was employed. TCRdb ran its own pipeline on the public reads, namely fastp trimming at Q25 and MiXCR clone calling, and kept in-frame beta chains. For every CDR3 protein sequence, its rows merge into one entry that carries the most common genes and DNA. The sample has about 340,000 distinct CDR3 sequences on record, under 9% of them singletons. The ten largest clones take up 8.4% of the sample. Reading the label with the study, this specimen's time point is: patch test 1, 2 weeks after DPC sensitization. The treatment or condition tag for this specimen amounts to: therapeutic diphenylcyclopropenone sensitization with weekly scalp DPC. The sequencing here drew on whole blood, taken in connection with sensitization to the hapten diphenylcyclopropenone (DPC). The receptors were sampled from a woman aged 18-29 years with alopecia areata. Some clones in this sample may be carry-over from other donors' samples.

The V gene is TRBV27, the J gene TRBJ1-1; 7 nucleotides match TRBD1. The germline V gene encodes CDR1 MNHEY and CDR2 SMNVEV (reference sequence). CDR3 length equals 14 residues. V lost 2 bases and J lost 7; bases outside the gene matches: 7. CDR3 DNA: TGTGCCAGCAGTTTACGGCGACAGGGCCATGAAGCTTTCTTT. This encodes CASSLRRQGHEAFF.

This chain joins TRBV14 and TRBJ2-7; the D is unclear. Trimming left V 4 bases short and J 0 bases short, with 10 bases between. The CDR3 is made up of 14 amino acids. Germline assignment: CDR1 SGHDN and CDR2 FVKESK. The CDR3 DNA reads as TGTGCCAGCAGCCCGACAAGTAGCTCCTACGAGCAGTACTTC. It is translated as CASSPTSSSYEQYF. Full variable domain (remainder filled in from reference TRBV14 and TRBJ2-7): EAGVTQFPSHSVIEKGQTVTLRCDPISGHDNLYWYRRVMGKEIKFLLHFVKESKQDESGMPNNRFLAERTGGTYSTLKVQPAELEDSGVYFCASSPTSSSYEQYFGPGTRLTVT.

The chain carries TRBV7-2 and TRBJ1-5; D call uncertain. The germline V gene encodes CDR1 SGHTA and CDR2 FQGNSA. Trimming cost V 1 base and J 2 bases, with 9 bases left between them. The CDR3 length is 15 residues. CDR3 in DNA: TGTGCCAGCAGCTTAGGGCCGGCGGGCAATCAGCCCCAGCATTTT. Protein: CASSLGPAGNQPQHF. The full variable domain, in which reference TRBV7-2 and TRBJ1-5 provide the parts outside the CDR3, is GAGVSQSPSNKVTEKGKDVELRCDPISGHTALYWYRQSLGQGLEFLIYFQGNSAPDKSGLPSDRFSAERTGGSVSTLTIQRTQQEDSAVYLCASSLGPAGNQPQHFGDGTRLSIL.

This clonotype appeared a few times. V and J are TRBV28 and TRBJ1-1, with TRBD1 matching 10 bases. Looked up from germline, CDR1 is MDHEN and CDR2 is SYDVKM. V gave up 6 bases and J gave up 6 bases; unmatched junction bases: 4. This CDR3 comprises 13 residues. The CDR3 DNA reads as TGTGCCAGCAGGAGACAGGGGGCGTCTGAAGCTTTCTTT. It translates to CASRRQGASEAFF.

This clonotype was found many times. This chain uses TRBV7-2 with TRBJ2-1; D gene unclear. The CDR3 is made up of 13 amino acids. CDR1 is SGHTA, CDR2 FQGNSA, per germline. Trimming cost V 2 bases and J 12 bases, with 14 bases left between them. The CDR3 loop reads CASSLRLPSWQFF. As DNA, the CDR3 is TGTGCCAGCAGCTTACGCTTGCCTAGTTGGCAGTTCTTC.

V gene TRBV7-9 combines with J gene TRBJ2-3, with D possibly matching TRBD2 (5 bases). The V end lost 1 base, the J end lost 8 bases, and 7 bases lay between the germline ends. The CDR3 spans 12 residues. The germline V gene encodes CDR1 SEHNR and CDR2 FQNEAQ (reference sequence). Written as DNA, the CDR3 is TGTGCCAGCAGCTTAGTCGAGGGTACGCAGTATTTT. Protein product: CASSLVEGTQYF.

This chain links TRBV29-1 with TRBJ1-4; D is possibly TRBD1 (5 bases). Germline CDR1 reads SQVTM; CDR2 reads ANQGSEA. V lost 6 bases and J lost 4, with 12 bases in between. CDR3 size: 13 residues. For the CDR3, the DNA is TGCAGCGTCGGGGACGGCCTTAATGAAAAACTGTTTTTT. It is translated as CSVGDGLNEKLFF.

This clonotype was detected only a few times. This chain uses TRBV28 with TRBJ1-5, with a tentative D call TRBD1 (5 bases). The CDR3 length is 15 residues. V was shortened by 4 bases and J by 0 bases, with 10 bases between the two germline ends. Germline lookup yields CDR1 MDHEN and CDR2 SYDVKM. Written as DNA, the CDR3 is TGTGCCAGCAGTTCGGGACGGAATAGCAATCAGCCCCAGCATTTT. Protein: CASSSGRNSNQPQHF.

This clonotype showed up just a few times. The chain combines TRBV24-1 with TRBJ2-7; no definite D call. CDR3 size: 16 residues. Germline V gene sequence: CDR1 KGHDR, CDR2 SFDVKD. The V end was cut by 0 bases, the J end by 3 bases, with 14 bases between. The CDR3 DNA is TGTGCCACCAGTGATTTGTTGTCCCAGGACCTCTACGAGCAGTACTTC. Translation: CATSDLLSQDLYEQYF.

This clonotype was seen at least ten times. The chain links TRBV12-3 or TRBV12-4 to TRBJ2-3; perhaps TRBD1 as D (5 bases). CDR3 length: 14 amino acids. Deletions cut 3 bases from V and 4 bases from J, with 11 bases between. As DNA, the CDR3 is TGTGCCAGCAGTTTTCGGCAGGGCGCAGATACGCAGTATTTT. As protein: CASSFRQGADTQYF.

This clonotype appeared many times. The chain has TRBV28 and TRBJ2-5; tentatively, D is TRBD1 (6 bases). V shed 6 bases and J shed 4 bases, with 12 bases lying between them. The CDR3 length is 13 residues. Germline CDR1 and CDR2: MDHEN and SYDVKM. The CDR3 DNA follows: TGTGCCAGCAGAAGGACAGATCGAGAGACCCAGTACTTC. Protein product: CASRRTDRETQYF.

This clonotype has only a few counts. V and J are TRBV4-1 and TRBJ2-2, with TRBD1 matching 9 bases. Trimming took 0 bases from V and 3 from J; bases not matched to a gene: 14. Germline V lookup: CDR1 MGHRA, CDR2 YSYEKL. CDR3 size: 20 residues. The CDR3 is CASSQDRSRNRDRDTGELFF. CDR3 bases: TGCGCCAGCAGCCAAGATCGGTCAAGGAACCGGGACAGGGACACCGGGGAGCTGTTTTTT.

At least ten counts were recorded for this clonotype. Compared with germline, one end of the junction differs, possibly owing to a read error. The V call is TRBV7-7, the J call TRBJ2-5, with 10 bases identical to TRBD1. The germline V gene has CDR1 SSHAT and CDR2 FNYEAQ (reference sequence). This CDR3 spans 15 amino acids. CDR3 amino acids: CASSFRTGGRGTQYF. CDR3 nucleotides: TGTGCTAGCAGCTTCAGGACAGGGGGTCGAGGGACCCAGTACTTC. The full variable domain, with the rest looked up from reference TRBV7-7 and TRBJ2-5, is GAGVSQSPRYKVTKRGQDVTLRCDPISSHATLYWYQQALGQGPEFLTYFNYEAQPDKSGLPSDRFSAERPEGSISTLTIQRTEQRDSAMYRCASSFRTGGRGTQYFGPGTRLLVL.

This clonotype was counted many times. The chain employs TRBV7-6 and TRBJ1-1, with no clear D. V dropped 4 bases and J dropped 6 bases, with 9 bases sitting between them. Germline V lookup: CDR1 SGHVS, CDR2 FNYEAQ. This CDR3 spans 12 amino acids. The CDR3 loop is CASSSSPSEAFF. The CDR3 region has the DNA TGTGCCAGCAGCTCGTCCCCCTCTGAAGCTTTCTTT.

This clonotype was picked up a small number of times. The chain is built from TRBV12-3 or TRBV12-4 and TRBJ2-1, with 7 bases lining up with TRBD2. With 6 bases clipped from V and 6 bases from J, the junction kept 11 bases outside the gene matches. The CDR3 is 15 amino acids. CDR3 residues: CASREAGRVFNEQFF. CDR3 in DNA: TGTGCCAGCAGAGAAGCGGGGAGGGTCTTCAATGAGCAGTTCTTC.

This clonotype was seen a few times. This rearrangement joins TRBV7-9 to TRBJ2-3, with 7 bases fitting TRBD1. V gave up 2 bases and J gave up 2 bases; unmatched junction bases: 4. Germline CDR1 is SEHNR and CDR2 is FQNEAQ (reference sequence). The CDR3 extends over 15 amino acids. For the CDR3, the DNA is TGTGCCAGCAGCTTATCAGGGGGTCCCACAGATACGCAGTATTTT. This codes for CASSLSGGPTDTQYF.

This clonotype was recorded at least ten times. This chain connects TRBV20-1 to TRBJ1-3; unclear D gene. The CDR3 sequence is 16 residues long. The germline V and J ends were trimmed by 0 bases and 1 base, with 13 bases remaining between them. Germline V gene data show CDR1 as DFQATT and CDR2 as SNEGSKA (reference sequence). The DNA of the CDR3 is TGCAGTGCTAGAGATTCGGTAGGCGGATCTGGAAACACCATATATTTT. Amino acids: CSARDSVGGSGNTIYF.

The chain uses TRBV25-1 and TRBJ2-7; D is tentatively TRBD1 or TRBD2 (5 bases each). The CDR3 has 14 amino acids. CDR1 is MGHDK, CDR2 SYGVNS, per germline. The V end was cut by 1 base, the J end by 9 bases, with 16 bases between. The CDR3 nucleotides read TGTGCCAGCAGTGAATTTGGGGACGTCCCAGGGCAGTACTTC. This codes for CASSEFGDVPGQYF.

This clonotype showed up many times. The chain has TRBV12-3 or TRBV12-4 and TRBJ2-7; 11 nucleotides agree with TRBD1. Trimming removed 6 bases from V and 3 bases from J; junction bases left unmatched: 7. The CDR3 runs 15 residues. The CDR3 DNA is TGTGCCAGCAGGCCCGGACAGGGGGCGTACTACGAGCAGTACTTC. Encoded protein: CASRPGQGAYYEQYF.

V is TRBV9 and J is TRBJ2-1; D may be TRBD2 (7 bases). The V end lost 1 base, the J end lost 9 bases, and 14 bases lay between the germline ends. The CDR3 runs 14 residues. Per the germline V gene, CDR1 is SGDLS and CDR2 is YYNGEE. CDR3 DNA: TGTGCCAGCAGCGTAAAAGGGGGGGCCGGTGAGCAGTTCTTC. The encoded protein is CASSVKGGAGEQFF.

This clonotype was counted between two and nine times. V is TRBV12-3 or TRBV12-4 and J is TRBJ2-7; D is uncertain. The CDR3 extends over 14 amino acids. The V end lost 3 bases, the J end lost 5 bases, and 14 bases lay between the germline ends. CDR3 loop: CASSFGQSYDEQYF. As DNA, the CDR3 is TGTGCCAGCAGTTTTGGGCAGTCTTACGACGAGCAGTACTTC.

This clonotype appeared a few times. This chain uses TRBV2 with TRBJ2-5, with D possibly TRBD2 on 5 matching bases. The germline V gene encodes CDR1 SNHLY and CDR2 FYNNEI. Deletions cut 6 bases from V and 2 bases from J, with 22 bases between. The CDR3 sequence is 17 residues long. CDR3 coding DNA: TGTGCCAGCAGAGGGATCCTGAAGGCGGGCCTTCAAGAGACCCAGTACTTC. Its translation: CASRGILKAGLQETQYF.

The table lists this clonotype with a few counts. This sequence joins TRBV4-2 and TRBJ1-1; 9 bases are shared with TRBD1. Germline loops: CDR1 LGHNA, CDR2 YNFKEQ. This CDR3 has 15 amino acids. After removal of 4 bases from V and 5 bases from J, the junction contained 8 bases not matched to a gene. The CDR3, as DNA: TGTGCCAGCAGCCGAGCCGGGACAGGGAAGACTGAAGCTTTCTTT. Protein product: CASSRAGTGKTEAFF.

This clonotype has only a few counts. This chain uses TRBV13 with TRBJ1-3, with TRBD1 as a possible D gene (5 bases). This CDR3 spans 17 amino acids. Trimming left V 6 bases short and J 0 bases short, with 18 bases between. Germline V gene sequence: CDR1 PRHDT, CDR2 FYEKMQ (reference sequence). The CDR3: CASRDLKGFSSGNTIYF. The CDR3 DNA sequence: TGTGCCAGCAGGGATCTAAAGGGGTTCAGCTCTGGAAACACCATATATTTT. The entire variable domain, with the rest obtained from reference TRBV13 and TRBJ1-3, is as follows: AAGVIQSPRHLIKEKRETATLKCYPIPRHDTVYWYQQGPGQDPQFLISFYEKMQSDKGSIPDRFSAQQFSDYHSELNMSSLELGDSALYFCASRDLKGFSSGNTIYFGEGSWLTVV.

This clonotype was counted at least ten times. The CDR3 nucleotides read TGCAGTGCTATCCCGGGACTAGCCCCCAATGAGCAGTTCTTC. Translation gives CSAIPGLAPNEQFF. The genes are TRBV20-1 and TRBJ2-1; 9 bases agree with TRBD2. The CDR3 has 14 amino acids. Trimming cost V 4 bases and J 6 bases; bases outside gene matches: 7. The germline V gene has CDR1 DFQATT and CDR2 SNEGSKA (reference sequence).

This clonotype has a count of ten or more. CDR3 amino acids: CAISASGGAFSSGANVLTF. The CDR3 coding sequence is TGTGCCATCAGTGCCAGCGGGGGGGCTTTTAGCTCTGGGGCCAACGTCCTGACTTTC. J is TRBJ2-6 and V is TRBV10-3, with 10 bases fitting TRBD2. The trim removed 4 bases at V and 0 bases at J, leaving 9 bases unmatched. Germline V gene lookup returns CDR1 ENHRY and CDR2 SYGVKD. The CDR3 is 19 residues long.

The V gene is TRBV18, the J gene TRBJ1-1; 8 bases are a match to TRBD1. The germline CDR1 and CDR2 sequences are KGHSH and LQKENI. The trim removed 2 bases at V and 7 bases at J, leaving 6 bases unmatched. The CDR3 spans 14 residues. The CDR3, as DNA: TGTGCCAGCTCACCAGGGGTGACAGGGGATGAAGCTTTCTTT. Translating gives CASSPGVTGDEAFF.